Each of the 12 T cell receptor beta chains below was sequenced from the same sample in a study of T cell responses to AZD1222 COVID-19 vaccine. Data came from immunoSEQ multiplex PCR; TCRdb stores just in-frame clones and leaves some out. The sample has around 140,000 clones; more than 85% are singletons. The source was peripheral blood, collected on day 0 of AZD1222 vaccination. The receptors stem from an adult in good health.

This clone was detected once. The rearrangement joins TRBV6-5 to TRBJ1-6; 9 bases are shared with TRBD1. The germline CDR1 and CDR2 sequences are MNHEY and SVGAGI. The CDR3 totals 14 residues. The V gene end was trimmed by 2 bases and the J gene end by 9 bases; junction bases not matched to a gene: 2. CDR3 nucleotides: TGTGCCAGCAGTTACGGGACAGGGACTTCACCCCTCCACTTT. Its protein product is CASSYGTGTSPLHF.

This rearrangement joins TRBV7-2 to TRBJ2-7; TRBD2 aligns across 8 bases. J was trimmed by 0 bases and V by 5 bases; bases with no gene match: 9. This CDR3 spans 16 amino acids. CDR1 is SGHTA and CDR2 is FQGNSA in the germline V gene. The CDR3 DNA reads as TGTGCCAGCAGCCCCCGGGGTAGCGGGGTCTCCTACGAGCAGTACTTC. This encodes CASSPRGSGVSYEQYF.

The chain couples TRBV28 to TRBJ1-2; 7 bases fit TRBD1. J was trimmed by 5 bases and V by 6 bases; bases with no gene match: 12. CDR1 and CDR2 from the germline V gene are MDHEN and SYDVKM. The CDR3 covers 15 residues. The CDR3 DNA reads TGTGCCAGCAGATTCCCCCCCTCAGGGGGGTATGGCTACACCTTC. It is translated as CASRFPPSGGYGYTF.

The chain joins TRBV19 to TRBJ2-2; 7 bases match TRBD1. V trimming: 6 bases; J trimming: 0 bases; junction bases outside the gene matches: 7. Germline lookup yields CDR1 LNHDA and CDR2 SQIVND (reference sequence). The CDR3 spans 16 residues. CDR3: CASSFRDRTNTGELFF. The CDR3 coding sequence is TGTGCCAGTAGCTTTAGGGACAGAACGAACACCGGGGAGCTGTTTTTT.

In this sample, this clone turned up once. The rearrangement links TRBV19 to TRBJ1-3, with D uncertain. This CDR3 is 16 amino acids long. V was clipped by 4 bases and J by 3 bases, with 16 bases between them. CDR1 and CDR2 (germline): LNHDA, SQIVND (reference sequence). In nucleotides, the CDR3 is TGTGCCAGTAGTAGAGGGCTGGGCTTGCGTGGAAACACCATATATTTT. Translated, it gives CASSRGLGLRGNTIYF.

V gene TRBV7-2 combines with J gene TRBJ1-5, with 9 bases lining up with TRBD1. The CDR3 runs to 15 residues. Germline trimming cut 5 bases from V and 6 bases from J; bases unmatched to any gene: 8. In germline, CDR1 is SGHTA, CDR2 FQGNSA. The DNA of the CDR3 is TGTGCCAGCAGCGTAACAGGGGGCGCTTTTCAGCCCCAGCATTTT. Translating gives CASSVTGGAFQPQHF.

The chain is built from TRBV6-2 or TRBV6-3 and TRBJ1-5; 10 bases map to TRBD1. CDR3 length: 16 residues. The trim removed 5 bases at V and 4 bases at J, leaving 8 bases unmatched. Germline CDR1 is MNHEY and CDR2 is SVGEGT. CDR3 in amino acids: CASSPRTGGANQPQHF. The CDR3 region has the DNA TGTGCCAGCAGTCCACGGACAGGGGGGGCGAATCAGCCCCAGCATTTT.

The rearrangement uses TRBV5-1 and TRBJ2-7, with TRBD2 identical over 10 bases. J was trimmed by 3 bases and V by 1 base; bases with no gene match: 4. This CDR3 is 15 amino acids long. The germline gives CDR1 SGHRS, CDR2 YFSETQ. CDR3 sequence (DNA): TGCGCCAGCAGCTTGTCAACTAGCGGGATCTACGAGCAGTACTTC. It is translated as CASSLSTSGIYEQYF.

This clone was observed once. This chain links TRBV27 with TRBJ2-2; no clear D gene. The germline V and J ends were trimmed by 5 bases and 1 base, with 5 bases remaining between them. Germline loops: CDR1 MNHEY, CDR2 SMNVEV (reference sequence). CDR3 length equals 13 residues. CDR3 sequence reads: CASSKRNTGELFF. The CDR3 bases are TGTGCCAGCAGTAAGCGGAACACCGGGGAGCTGTTTTTT.

V gene TRBV4-1 combines with J gene TRBJ2-5; tentative D call: TRBD2 (5 bases). The CDR3 is 14 amino acids. Trimming pared 0 bases from V and 9 bases from J, leaving 14 bases between. Germline V gene lookup returns CDR1 MGHRA and CDR2 YSYEKL. The CDR3 loop is CASSQESGKRAQYF. The CDR3 coding sequence is TGCGCCAGCAGCCAAGAGTCGGGGAAGAGAGCCCAGTACTTC.

This rearrangement joins TRBV7-2 to TRBJ1-5, with a tentative D call TRBD1 (6 bases). Germline values: CDR1 SGHTA, CDR2 FQGNSA. The CDR3 extends over 17 amino acids. V lost 8 bases to trimming and J lost 4 bases, with 24 bases between them. The CDR3 sequence: CASSTPPGGTLNQPQHF. The CDR3 DNA reads as TGTGCCAGCTCCACTCCCCCCGGGGGGACACTAAATCAGCCCCAGCATTTT.

On this clone itself: At the DNA level, this CDR3 is encoded by other sequences in the same sample as well. The chain links TRBV6-5 to TRBJ1-1; maybe TRBD1 (5 bases). The CDR3 runs to 12 residues. CDR1 is MNHEY and CDR2 is SVGAGI in the germline V gene. The ends were cut back, 6 bases at V and 5 bases at J, with 10 bases in the middle. DNA for the CDR3: TGTGCCAGCAGGGGGGGAGGGACTGAAGCTTTCTTT. It codes for CASRGGGTEAFF.